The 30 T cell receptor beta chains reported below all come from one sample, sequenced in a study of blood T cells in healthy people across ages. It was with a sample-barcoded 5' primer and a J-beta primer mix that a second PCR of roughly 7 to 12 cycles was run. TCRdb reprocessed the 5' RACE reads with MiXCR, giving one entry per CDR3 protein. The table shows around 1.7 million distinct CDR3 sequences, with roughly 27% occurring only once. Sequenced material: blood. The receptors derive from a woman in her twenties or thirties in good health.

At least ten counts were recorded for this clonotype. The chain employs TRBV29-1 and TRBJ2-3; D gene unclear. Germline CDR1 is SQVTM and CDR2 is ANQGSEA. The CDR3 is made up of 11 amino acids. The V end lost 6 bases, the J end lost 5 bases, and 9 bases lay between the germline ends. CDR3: CSVHLGDTQYF. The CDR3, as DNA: TGCAGCGTCCACCTCGGAGATACGCAGTATTTT.

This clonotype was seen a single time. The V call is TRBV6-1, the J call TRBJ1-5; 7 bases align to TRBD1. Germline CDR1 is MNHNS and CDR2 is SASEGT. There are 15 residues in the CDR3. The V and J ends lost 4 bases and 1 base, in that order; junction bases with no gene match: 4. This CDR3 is CASSAGQNSNQPQHF. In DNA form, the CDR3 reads TGTGCCAGCAGTGCGGGACAGAACAGCAATCAGCCCCAGCATTTT.

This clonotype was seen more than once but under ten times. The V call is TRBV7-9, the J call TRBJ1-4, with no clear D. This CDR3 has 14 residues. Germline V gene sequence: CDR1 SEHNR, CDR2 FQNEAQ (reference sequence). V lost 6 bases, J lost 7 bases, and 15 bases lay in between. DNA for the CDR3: TGTGCCAGCAGGACCTCGGCGGAGGGTGAAAAACTGTTTTTT. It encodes CASRTSAEGEKLFF.

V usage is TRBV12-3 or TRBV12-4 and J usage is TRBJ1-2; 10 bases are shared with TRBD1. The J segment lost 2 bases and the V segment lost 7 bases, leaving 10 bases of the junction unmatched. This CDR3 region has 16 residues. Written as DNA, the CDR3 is TGTGCCAGCACCCGGACCGGGACAGGGGTAAACTATGGCTACACCTTC. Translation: CASTRTGTGVNYGYTF.

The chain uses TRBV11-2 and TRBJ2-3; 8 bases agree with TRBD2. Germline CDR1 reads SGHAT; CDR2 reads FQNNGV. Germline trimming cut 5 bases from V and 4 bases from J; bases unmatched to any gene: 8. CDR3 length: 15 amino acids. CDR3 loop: CASSHSGGEADTQYF. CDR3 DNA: TGTGCCAGCAGCCACAGCGGGGGCGAGGCAGATACGCAGTATTTT.

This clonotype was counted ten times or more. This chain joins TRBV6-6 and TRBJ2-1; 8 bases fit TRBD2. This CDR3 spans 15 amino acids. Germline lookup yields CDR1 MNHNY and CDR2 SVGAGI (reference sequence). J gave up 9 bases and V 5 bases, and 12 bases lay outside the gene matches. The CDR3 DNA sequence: TGTGCCAGCAGTGGCCTGAGCGGGGGTGAAAGTGAGCAGTTCTTC. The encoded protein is CASSGLSGGESEQFF.

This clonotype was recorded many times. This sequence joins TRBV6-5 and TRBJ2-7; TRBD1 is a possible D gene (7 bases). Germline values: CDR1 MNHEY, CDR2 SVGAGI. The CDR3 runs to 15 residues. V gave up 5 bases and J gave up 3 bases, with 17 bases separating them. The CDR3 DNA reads TGTGCCAGCAGTAGCCCCGGGCAGGGGGGCTACGAGCAGTACTTC. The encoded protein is CASSSPGQGGYEQYF.

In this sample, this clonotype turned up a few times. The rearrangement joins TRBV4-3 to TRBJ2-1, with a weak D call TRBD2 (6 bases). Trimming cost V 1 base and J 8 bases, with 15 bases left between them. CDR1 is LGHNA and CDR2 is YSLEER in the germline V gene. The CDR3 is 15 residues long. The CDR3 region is CASSQAGTSIHEQFF. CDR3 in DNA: TGCGCCAGCAGCCAAGCCGGGACTTCTATCCATGAGCAGTTCTTC.

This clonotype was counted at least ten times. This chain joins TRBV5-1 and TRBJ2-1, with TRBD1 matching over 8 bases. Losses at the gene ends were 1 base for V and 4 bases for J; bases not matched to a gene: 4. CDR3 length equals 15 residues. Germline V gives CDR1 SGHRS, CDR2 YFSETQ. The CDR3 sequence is CASSLTGTGYNEQFF. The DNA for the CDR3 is TGCGCCAGCAGCTTGACCGGGACAGGTTACAATGAGCAGTTCTTC.

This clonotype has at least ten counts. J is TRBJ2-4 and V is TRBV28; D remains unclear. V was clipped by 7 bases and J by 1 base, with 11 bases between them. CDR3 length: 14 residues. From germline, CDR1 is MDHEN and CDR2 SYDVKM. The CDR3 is CASNTVGAKNIQYF. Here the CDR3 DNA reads TGTGCCAGCAATACAGTAGGGGCCAAAAACATTCAGTACTTC.

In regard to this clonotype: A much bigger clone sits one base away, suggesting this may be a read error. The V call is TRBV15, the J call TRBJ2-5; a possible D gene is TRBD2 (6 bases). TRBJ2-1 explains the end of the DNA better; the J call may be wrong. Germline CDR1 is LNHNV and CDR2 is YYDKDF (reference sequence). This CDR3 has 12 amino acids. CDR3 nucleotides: TGTGCCACCAGCTTATGGAGGGAGACCCAGTTCTTC. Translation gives CATSLWRETQFF.

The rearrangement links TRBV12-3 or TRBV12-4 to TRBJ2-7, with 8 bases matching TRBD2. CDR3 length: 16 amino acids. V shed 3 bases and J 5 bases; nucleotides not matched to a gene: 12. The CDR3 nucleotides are TGTGCCAGCAGTTTTTTCGGGAGGGGGAGAGTAGACGAGCAGTACTTC. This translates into CASSFFGRGRVDEQYF.

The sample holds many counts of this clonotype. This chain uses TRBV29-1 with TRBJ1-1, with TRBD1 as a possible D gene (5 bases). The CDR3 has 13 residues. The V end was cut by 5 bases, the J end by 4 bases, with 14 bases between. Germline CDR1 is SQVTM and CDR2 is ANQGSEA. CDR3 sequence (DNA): TGCAGCGTTCGGGGGGACTGGGTCACTGAAGCTTTCTTT. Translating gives CSVRGDWVTEAFF.

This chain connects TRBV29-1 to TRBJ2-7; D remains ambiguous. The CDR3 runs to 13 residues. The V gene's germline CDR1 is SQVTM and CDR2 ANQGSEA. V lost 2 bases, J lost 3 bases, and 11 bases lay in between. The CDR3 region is CSVESSKNYEQYF. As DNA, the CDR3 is TGCAGCGTTGAAAGCTCGAAGAACTACGAGCAGTACTTC.

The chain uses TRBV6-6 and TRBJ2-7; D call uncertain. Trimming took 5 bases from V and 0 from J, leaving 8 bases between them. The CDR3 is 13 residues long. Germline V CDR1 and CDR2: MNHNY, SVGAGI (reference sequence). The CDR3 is CASSNLNSYEQYF. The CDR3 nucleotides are TGTGCCAGCAGTAACCTGAACTCCTACGAGCAGTACTTC.

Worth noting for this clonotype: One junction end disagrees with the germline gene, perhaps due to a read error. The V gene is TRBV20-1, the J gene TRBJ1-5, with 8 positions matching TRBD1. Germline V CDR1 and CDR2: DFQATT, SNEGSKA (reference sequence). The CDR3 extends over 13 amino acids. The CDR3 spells CSARGQVNQPRHF. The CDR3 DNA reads TGCAGTGCTAGGGGACAGGTTAATCAGCCCCGGCATTTT.

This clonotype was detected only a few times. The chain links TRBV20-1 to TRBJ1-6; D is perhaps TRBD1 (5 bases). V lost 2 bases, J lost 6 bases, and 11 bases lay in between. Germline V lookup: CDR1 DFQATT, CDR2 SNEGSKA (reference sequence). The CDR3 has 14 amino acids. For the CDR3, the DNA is TGCAGTGCTAGACAGGGCGCACGTAATTCACCCCTCCACTTT. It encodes CSARQGARNSPLHF.

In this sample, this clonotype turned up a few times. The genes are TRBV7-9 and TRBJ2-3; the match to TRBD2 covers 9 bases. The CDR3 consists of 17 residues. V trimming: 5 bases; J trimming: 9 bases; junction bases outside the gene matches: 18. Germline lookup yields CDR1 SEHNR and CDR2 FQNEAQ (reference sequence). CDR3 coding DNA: TGTGCCAGCAGCCACCCAGCGGGAGGCTCCGGGGTAGACACGCAGTATTTT. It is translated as CASSHPAGGSGVDTQYF. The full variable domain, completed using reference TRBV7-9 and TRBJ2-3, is DTGVSQNPRHKITKRGQNVTFRCDPISEHNRLYWYRQTLGQGPEFLTYFQNEAQLEKSRLLSDRFSAERPKGSFSTLEIQRTEQGDSAMYLCASSHPAGGSGVDTQYFGPGTRLTVL.

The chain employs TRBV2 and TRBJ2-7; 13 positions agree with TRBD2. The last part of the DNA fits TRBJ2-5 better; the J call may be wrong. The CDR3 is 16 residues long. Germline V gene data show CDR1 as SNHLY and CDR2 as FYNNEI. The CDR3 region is CASSEDRTSGGETQYF. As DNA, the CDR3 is TGTGCCAGCAGTGAAGACAGGACTAGCGGGGGAGAGACCCAGTACTTC.

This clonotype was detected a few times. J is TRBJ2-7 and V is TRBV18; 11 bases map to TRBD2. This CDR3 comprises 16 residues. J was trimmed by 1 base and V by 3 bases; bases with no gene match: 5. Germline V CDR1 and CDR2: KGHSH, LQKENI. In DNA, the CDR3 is TGTGCCAGCTCACCGGCTAGCGGGAGGAAATCCTACGAGCAGTACTTC. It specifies CASSPASGRKSYEQYF.

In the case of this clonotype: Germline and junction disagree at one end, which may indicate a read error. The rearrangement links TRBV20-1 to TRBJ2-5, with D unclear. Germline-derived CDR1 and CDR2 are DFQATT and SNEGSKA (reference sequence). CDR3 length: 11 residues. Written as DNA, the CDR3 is TGCAGTGGCAATAACCAAGAGACCCGGTACTTC. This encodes CSGNNQETRYF.

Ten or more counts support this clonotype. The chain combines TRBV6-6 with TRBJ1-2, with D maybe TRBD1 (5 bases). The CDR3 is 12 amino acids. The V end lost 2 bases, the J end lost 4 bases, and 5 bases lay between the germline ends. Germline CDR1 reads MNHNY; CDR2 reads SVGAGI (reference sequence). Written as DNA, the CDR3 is TGTGCCAGCAGTTACGGGGGCTATGGCTACACCTTC. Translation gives CASSYGGYGYTF.

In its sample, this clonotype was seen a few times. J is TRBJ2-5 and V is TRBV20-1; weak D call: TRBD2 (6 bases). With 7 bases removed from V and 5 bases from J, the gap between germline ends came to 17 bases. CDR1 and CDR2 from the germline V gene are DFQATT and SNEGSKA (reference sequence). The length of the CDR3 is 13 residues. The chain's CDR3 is CSGSEGDAETQYF. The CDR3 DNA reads TGCAGTGGCTCGGAGGGTGACGCGGAGACCCAGTACTTC.

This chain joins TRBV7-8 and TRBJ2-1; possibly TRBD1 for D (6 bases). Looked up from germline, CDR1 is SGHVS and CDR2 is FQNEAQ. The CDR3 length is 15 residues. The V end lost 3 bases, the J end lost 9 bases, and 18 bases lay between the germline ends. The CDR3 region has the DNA TGTGCCAGCAGCTTGGCCGGGATAGGGGGAAGTGAGCAGTTCTTC. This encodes CASSLAGIGGSEQFF.

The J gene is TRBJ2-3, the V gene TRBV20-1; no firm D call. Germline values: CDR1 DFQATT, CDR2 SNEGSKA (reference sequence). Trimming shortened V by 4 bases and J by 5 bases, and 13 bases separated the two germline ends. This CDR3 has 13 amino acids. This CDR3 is CSATWQYEDTQYF. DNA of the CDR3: TGCAGTGCTACGTGGCAGTATGAAGATACGCAGTATTTT.

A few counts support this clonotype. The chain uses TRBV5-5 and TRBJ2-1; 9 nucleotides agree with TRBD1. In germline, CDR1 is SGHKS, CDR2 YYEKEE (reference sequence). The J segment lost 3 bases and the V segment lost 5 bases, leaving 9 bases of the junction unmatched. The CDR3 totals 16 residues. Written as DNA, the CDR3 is TGTGCCAGCAGTGGGGACCCGGGACAGGGCTACAATGAGCAGTTCTTC. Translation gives CASSGDPGQGYNEQFF. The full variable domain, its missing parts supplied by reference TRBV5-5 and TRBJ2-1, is DAGVTQSPTHLIKTRGQQVTLRCSPISGHKSVSWYQQVLGQGPQFIFQYYEKEERGRGNFPDRFSARQFPNYSSELNVNALLLGDSALYLCASSGDPGQGYNEQFFGPGTRLTVL.

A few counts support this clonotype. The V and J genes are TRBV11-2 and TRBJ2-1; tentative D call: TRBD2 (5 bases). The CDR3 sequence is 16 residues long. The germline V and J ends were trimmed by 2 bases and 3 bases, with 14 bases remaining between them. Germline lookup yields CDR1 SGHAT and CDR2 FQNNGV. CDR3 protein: CASSLMRSGNYNEQFF. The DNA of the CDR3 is TGTGCCAGCAGCTTAATGCGGTCGGGGAACTACAATGAGCAGTTCTTC.

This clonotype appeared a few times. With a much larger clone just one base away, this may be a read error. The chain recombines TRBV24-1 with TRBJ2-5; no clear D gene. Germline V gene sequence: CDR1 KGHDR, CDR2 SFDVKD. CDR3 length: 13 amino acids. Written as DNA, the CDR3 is TGTGTCACCAGTGATGGGAACCAAGAGACCCAGTACTTC. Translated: CVTSDGNQETQYF.

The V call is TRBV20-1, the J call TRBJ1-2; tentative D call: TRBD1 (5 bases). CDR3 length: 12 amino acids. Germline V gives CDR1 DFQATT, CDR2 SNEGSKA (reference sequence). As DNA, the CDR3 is TGCAGGGCTTATGGGGGGTCCTATGGCTACACCTTC. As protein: CRAYGGSYGYTF.

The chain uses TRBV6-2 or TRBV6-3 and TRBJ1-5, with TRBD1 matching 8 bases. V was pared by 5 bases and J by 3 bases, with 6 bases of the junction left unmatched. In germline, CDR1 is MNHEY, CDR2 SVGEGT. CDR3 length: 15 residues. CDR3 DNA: TGTGCCAGCAGTCCCGACAGGGGTTTCAATCAGCCCCAGCATTTT. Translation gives CASSPDRGFNQPQHF.